This T cell receptor beta chain was identified in a study of blood T cell repertoires in COVID-19. Study in general: The United States, Italy and Spain were the sources of the acute and convalescent COVID-19 samples. PBMCs, B-cell-depleted T cells, or T cells were the source of the cDNA or gDNA that made up the material.

In this sample, this clone turned up once. Original handling: Nucleated cell counts were estimated from reference gene primer amplification. Sequencing used immunoSEQ multiplex PCR; TCRdb keeps in-frame clones, though not all of them. V and J calls and clone size are copied from that table; D and trimming were computed from the DNA. The sample contains fewer than 70,000 clones, almost 85% of which appear only once. Per germline, CDR1 MGHRA and CDR2 YSYEKL. The length of the CDR3 is 16 residues. The ends lost 4 bases at V and 1 base at J; junction bases unmatched: 5. Sequenced material: peripheral blood. The sequence was collected from a man aged 45-65 years with acute or convalescent COVID-19. The chain couples TRBV4-1 to TRBJ2-1; TRBD1 matches at 9 bases. CDR3 DNA: TGCGCCAGCAGCCCAACCGGGACAGGGTCCTACAATGAGCAGTTCTTC. Translating it yields CASSPTGTGSYNEQFF.